The 13 T cell receptor beta chains in this list originate from one sample, sequenced in a study of spatial heterogeneity in lung cancer. Study conclusions and caveats: For expanded intratumoral alpha and beta TCRs, counts tracked tumor mutation counts.

TCRdb fed the 5' RACE reads into MiXCR, producing one record per CDR3 protein. This table has about 20,000 distinct CDR3 sequences, approximately 6.5% appearing once. Antigen specificity for these receptors is unknown. The sample's time point: sample taken at primary tumor resection. The sample here was lung tumor tissue, taken at surgery. These receptor sequences come from a female donor with early-stage non-small cell lung cancer.

There are many counts of this clonotype. The chain employs TRBV12-3 or TRBV12-4 and TRBJ2-7; TRBD1 matches 8 bases. This CDR3 has 14 residues. V lost 2 bases, J lost 6 bases, and 6 bases stayed unmatched. Here the CDR3 reads CASSLQDRVGEQYF. CDR3 nucleotides: TGTGCCAGCAGTTTACAGGACAGGGTGGGCGAGCAGTACTTC.

This clonotype came up many times. The J gene is TRBJ2-7, the V gene TRBV29-1; the D is unclear. Trimming took off 4 bases at V and 4 bases at J, with 11 bases between the two ends. The length of the CDR3 is 12 residues. Germline assignment: CDR1 SQVTM and CDR2 ANQGSEA. The CDR3 here is CSVAGQSYEQYF. The CDR3 bases are TGCAGCGTTGCTGGGCAGTCATACGAGCAGTACTTC.

This clonotype was found many times. The genes are TRBV28 and TRBJ1-5, with 7 bases fitting TRBD1. Germline loops: CDR1 MDHEN, CDR2 SYDVKM. The CDR3 is made up of 14 amino acids. The junction had 4 bases not matched to a gene; V was cut back by 7 bases and J by 1 base. The CDR3 region has the DNA TGTGCCAGCATAGGGACAGAGAGCAATCAGCCCCAGCATTTT. This translates into CASIGTESNQPQHF.

This clonotype was counted at least ten times. This chain uses TRBV28 with TRBJ1-1; D is unclear. The CDR3 consists of 12 residues. Looked up from germline, CDR1 is MDHEN and CDR2 is SYDVKM. V lost 6 bases and J 3 bases, leaving 8 bases between the germline ends. CDR3 nucleotide sequence: TGTGCCAGCAGCCAAACGGACACTGAAGCTTTCTTT. Its protein product is CASSQTDTEAFF.

This clonotype was recorded many times. The gene calls are TRBV5-1 and TRBJ2-3; 9 bases match TRBD2. Germline V gene lookup returns CDR1 SGHRS and CDR2 YFSETQ. J lost 6 bases, V lost 0 bases, and 11 bases had no gene match. This CDR3 has 17 residues. CDR3 sequence (DNA): TGCGCCAGCAGCTTGGAGGTTATGCGGGGGGGCTCGGATACGCAGTATTTT. Amino acids: CASSLEVMRGGSDTQYF.

In its sample, this clonotype was seen many times. The chain employs TRBV24-1 and TRBJ1-2, with TRBD1 as a possible D gene (6 bases). The length of the CDR3 is 17 residues. The V gene lost 2 bases and the J gene lost 2 bases, with 17 bases spanning the gap. The germline V gene has CDR1 KGHDR and CDR2 SFDVKD. The CDR3 region is CATSDCGRGNRNYGYTF. The CDR3 DNA sequence: TGTGCCACCAGTGATTGTGGCAGGGGAAATAGGAACTATGGCTACACCTTC.

There are many counts of this clonotype. The V gene is TRBV11-2, the J gene TRBJ2-6, with D hard to call. Trimming cost V 3 bases and J 0 bases, with 6 bases left between them. The length of the CDR3 is 15 residues. Germline lookup yields CDR1 SGHAT and CDR2 FQNNGV. The CDR3 DNA is TGTGCCAGCAGCTTGCAGCGCTCTGGGGCCAACGTCCTGACTTTC. Translated: CASSLQRSGANVLTF.

This clonotype was seen a few times. The rearrangement uses TRBV19 and TRBJ2-3; 8 bases agree with TRBD2. J was trimmed by 2 bases and V by 5 bases; bases with no gene match: 6. The CDR3 has 15 amino acids. Germline CDR1 is LNHDA and CDR2 is SQIVND (reference sequence). The CDR3, as DNA: TGTGCCAGTAGTCTAGTAGCGGGGATCACAGATACGCAGTATTTT. It encodes CASSLVAGITDTQYF.

This clonotype was observed a few times. This chain uses TRBV6-2 or TRBV6-3 with TRBJ1-5, with D perhaps matching TRBD1 (6 bases). The CDR3 spans 12 residues. Germline loops: CDR1 MNHEY, CDR2 SVGEGT. V lost 11 bases and J lost 3, with 11 bases in between. CDR3 in amino acids: CAGQSPNQPQHF. The CDR3 bases are TGTGCCGGACAGAGCCCCAATCAGCCCCAGCATTTT.

Sample share makes this clonotype medium-sized. The gene calls are TRBV7-8 and TRBJ2-2; D remains unclear. The germline gives CDR1 SGHVS, CDR2 FQNEAQ. V was shortened by 1 base and J by 3 bases, with 15 bases between the two germline ends. The CDR3 covers 17 residues. This CDR3 reads CASSLVPPAVYTGELFF. The CDR3, as DNA: TGTGCCAGCAGCTTAGTTCCTCCGGCAGTGTACACCGGGGAGCTGTTTTTT. Full variable domain (missing parts from reference TRBV7-8 and TRBJ2-2): GAGVSQSPRYKVAKRGQDVALRCDPISGHVSLFWYQQALGQGPEFLTYFQNEAQLDKSGLPSDRFFAERPEGSVSTLKIQRTQQEDSAVYLCASSLVPPAVYTGELFFGEGSRLTVL.

Only a few counts were recorded for this clonotype. This chain joins TRBV15 and TRBJ1-1; D is undetermined. This CDR3 is built from 14 residues. CDR1 and CDR2 (germline): LNHNV, YYDKDF (reference sequence). Trimming cost V 2 bases and J 3 bases, with 10 bases left between them. The CDR3 sequence: CATSRQLRDTEAFF. CDR3 nucleotides: TGTGCCACCAGCAGACAGCTTCGCGACACTGAAGCTTTCTTT. Variable domain in full (rest from reference TRBV15 and TRBJ1-1): DAMVIQNPRYQVTQFGKPVTLSCSQTLNHNVMYWYQQKSSQAPKLLFHYYDKDFNNEADTPDNFQSRRPNTSFCFLDIRSPGLGDTAMYLCATSRQLRDTEAFFGQGTRLTVV.

This clonotype was seen ten or more times. The chain uses TRBV20-1 and TRBJ2-3; D not resolved. Germline CDR1 and CDR2: DFQATT and SNEGSKA (reference sequence). The CDR3 is made up of 12 amino acids. Trimming took off 3 bases at V and 2 bases at J, with 6 bases between the two ends. CDR3 sequence reads: CSARGNTDTQYF. CDR3 coding DNA: TGCAGTGCTAGGGGGAACACAGATACGCAGTATTTT.

This clonotype was observed many times. CDR3 nucleotide sequence: TGCAGTGCTCGCCGGACTGGGACAGATACGCAGTATTTT. It encodes CSARRTGTDTQYF. This chain links TRBV20-1 with TRBJ2-3; possibly TRBD2 for D (5 bases). The CDR3 has 13 amino acids. The germline V gene encodes CDR1 DFQATT and CDR2 SNEGSKA (reference sequence). Deletions cut 5 bases from V and 3 bases from J, with 12 bases between.